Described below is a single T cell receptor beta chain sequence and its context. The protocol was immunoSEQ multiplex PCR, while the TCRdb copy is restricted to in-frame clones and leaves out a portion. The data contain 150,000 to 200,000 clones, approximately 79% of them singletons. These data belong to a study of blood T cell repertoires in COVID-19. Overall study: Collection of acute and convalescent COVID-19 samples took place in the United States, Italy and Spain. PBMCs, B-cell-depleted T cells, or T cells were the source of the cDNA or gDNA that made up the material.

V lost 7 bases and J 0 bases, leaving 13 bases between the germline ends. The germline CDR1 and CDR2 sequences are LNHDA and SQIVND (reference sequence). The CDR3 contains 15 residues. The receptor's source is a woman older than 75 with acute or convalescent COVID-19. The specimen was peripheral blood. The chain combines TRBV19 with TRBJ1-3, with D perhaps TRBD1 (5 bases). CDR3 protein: CASTQIDSSGNTIYF. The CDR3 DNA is TGTGCCAGTACCCAAATTGACAGCTCTGGAAACACCATATATTTT. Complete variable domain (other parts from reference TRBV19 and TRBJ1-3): DGGITQSPKYLFRKEGQNVTLSCEQNLNHDAMYWYRQDPGQGLRLIYYSQIVNDFQKGDIAEGYSVSREKKESFPLTVTSAQKNPTAFYLCASTQIDSSGNTIYFGEGSWLTVV.